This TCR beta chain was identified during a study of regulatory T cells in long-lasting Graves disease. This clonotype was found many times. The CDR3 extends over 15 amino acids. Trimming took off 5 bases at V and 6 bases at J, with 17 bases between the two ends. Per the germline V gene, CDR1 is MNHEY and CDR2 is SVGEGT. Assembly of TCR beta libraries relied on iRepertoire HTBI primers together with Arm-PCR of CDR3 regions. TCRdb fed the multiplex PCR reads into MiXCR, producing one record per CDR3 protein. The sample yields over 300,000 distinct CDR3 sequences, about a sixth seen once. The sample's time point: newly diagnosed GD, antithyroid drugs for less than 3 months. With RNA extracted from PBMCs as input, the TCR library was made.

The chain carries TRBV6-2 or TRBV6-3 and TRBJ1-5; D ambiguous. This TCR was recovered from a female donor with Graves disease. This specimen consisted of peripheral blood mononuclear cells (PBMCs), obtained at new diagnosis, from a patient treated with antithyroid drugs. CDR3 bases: TGTGCCAGCAGTCCCGACACCCTGACGGGTCAGCCCCAGCATTTT. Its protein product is CASSPDTLTGQPQHF.